In its sample, the clone carrying this TCR beta chain was seen a few times. Produced via immunoSEQ multiplex PCR; TCRdb's table is partial and in-frame only. Among more than 300,000 clones listed, around 88% were seen once. This sample was taken from a study of blood T cell repertoires in COVID-19. Patients from Seattle were sampled longitudinally, starting during active infection. The CDR3 has 14 amino acids. Germline V gives CDR1 MNHEY, CDR2 SVGEGT. Trimming stripped 2 bases from V and 15 bases from J, with 20 bases between. Specimen: peripheral blood. The source is a woman aged 25-40 years with COVID-19, enrolled during active disease. The chain joins TRBV6-2 or TRBV6-3 to TRBJ1-5; D remains unclear. Here the CDR3 DNA reads TGTGCCAGCAGTTACGGCTTGGAGGCTTCGAGGCCGCATTTT. It yields the protein CASSYGLEASRPHF.